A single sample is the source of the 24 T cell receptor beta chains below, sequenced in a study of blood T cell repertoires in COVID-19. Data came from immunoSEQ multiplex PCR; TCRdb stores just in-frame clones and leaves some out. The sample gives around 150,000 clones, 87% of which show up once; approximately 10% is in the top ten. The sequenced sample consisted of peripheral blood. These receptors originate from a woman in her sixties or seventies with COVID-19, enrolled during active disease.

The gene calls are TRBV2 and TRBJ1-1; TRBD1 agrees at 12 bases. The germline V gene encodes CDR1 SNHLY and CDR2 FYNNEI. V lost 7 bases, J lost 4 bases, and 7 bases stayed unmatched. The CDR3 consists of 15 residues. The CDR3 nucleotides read TGTGCCAGCATTGGGACAGGGGGCTCTGTCACTGAAGCTTTCTTT. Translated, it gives CASIGTGGSVTEAFF. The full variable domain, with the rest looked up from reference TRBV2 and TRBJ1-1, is EPEVTQTPSHQVTQMGQEVILRCVPISNHLYFYWYRQILGQKVEFLVSFYNNEISEKSEIFDDQFSVERPDGSNFTLKIRSTKLEDSAMYFCASIGTGGSVTEAFFGQGTRLTVV.

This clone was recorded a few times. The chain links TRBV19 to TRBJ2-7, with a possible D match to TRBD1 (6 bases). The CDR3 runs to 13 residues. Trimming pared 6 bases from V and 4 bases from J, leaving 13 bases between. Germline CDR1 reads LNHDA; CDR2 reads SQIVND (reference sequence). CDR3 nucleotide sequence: TGTGCCAGTAGCCGGGACACCAATTACGAGCAGTACTTC. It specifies CASSRDTNYEQYF.

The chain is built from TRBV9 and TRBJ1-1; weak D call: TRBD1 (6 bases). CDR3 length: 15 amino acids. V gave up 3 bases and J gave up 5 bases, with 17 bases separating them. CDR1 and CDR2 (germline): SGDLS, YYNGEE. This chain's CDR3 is CASSEGQSGSTEAFF. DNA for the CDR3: TGTGCCAGCAGCGAAGGACAGAGCGGGAGTACTGAAGCTTTCTTT.

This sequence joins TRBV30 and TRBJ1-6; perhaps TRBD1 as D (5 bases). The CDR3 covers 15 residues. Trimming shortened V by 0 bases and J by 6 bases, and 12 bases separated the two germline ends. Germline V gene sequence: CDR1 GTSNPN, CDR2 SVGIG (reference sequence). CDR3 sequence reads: CAWSVGGGGNSPLHF. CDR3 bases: TGTGCCTGGAGTGTGGGGGGGGGAGGTAATTCACCCCTCCACTTT.

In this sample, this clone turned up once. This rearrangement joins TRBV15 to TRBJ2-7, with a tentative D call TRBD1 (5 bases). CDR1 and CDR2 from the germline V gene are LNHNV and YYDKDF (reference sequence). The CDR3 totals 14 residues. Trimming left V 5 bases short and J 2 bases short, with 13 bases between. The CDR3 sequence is CATSGPLGAYEQYF. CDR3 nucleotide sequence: TGTGCCACCAGCGGGCCCTTAGGGGCCTACGAGCAGTACTTC.

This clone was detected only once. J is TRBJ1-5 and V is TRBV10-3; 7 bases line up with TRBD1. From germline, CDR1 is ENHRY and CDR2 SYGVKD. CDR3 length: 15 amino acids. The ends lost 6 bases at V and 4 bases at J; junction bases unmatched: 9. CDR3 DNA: TGTGCCATCAGCCCGGGACAGACGAATAATCAGCCCCAGCATTTT. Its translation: CAISPGQTNNQPQHF.

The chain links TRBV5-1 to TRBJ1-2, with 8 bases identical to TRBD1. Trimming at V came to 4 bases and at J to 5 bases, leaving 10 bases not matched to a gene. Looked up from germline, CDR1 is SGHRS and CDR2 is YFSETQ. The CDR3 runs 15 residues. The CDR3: CASSPGTGGNYGYTF. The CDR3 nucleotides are TGCGCCAGCAGCCCGGGCACAGGGGGGAATTATGGCTACACCTTC.

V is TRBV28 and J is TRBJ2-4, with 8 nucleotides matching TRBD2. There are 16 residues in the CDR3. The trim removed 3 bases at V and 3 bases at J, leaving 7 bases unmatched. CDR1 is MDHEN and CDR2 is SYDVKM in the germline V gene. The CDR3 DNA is TGTGCCAGCAGTTTTCTAGAGGCGGGAGGCAAAAACATTCAGTACTTC. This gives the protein CASSFLEAGGKNIQYF.

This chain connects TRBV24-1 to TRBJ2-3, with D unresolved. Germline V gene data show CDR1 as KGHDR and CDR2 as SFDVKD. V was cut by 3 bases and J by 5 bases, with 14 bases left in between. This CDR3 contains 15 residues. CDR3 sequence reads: CATSDPSLPGDTQYF. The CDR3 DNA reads TGTGCCACCAGTGATCCTTCACTCCCGGGAGATACGCAGTATTTT.

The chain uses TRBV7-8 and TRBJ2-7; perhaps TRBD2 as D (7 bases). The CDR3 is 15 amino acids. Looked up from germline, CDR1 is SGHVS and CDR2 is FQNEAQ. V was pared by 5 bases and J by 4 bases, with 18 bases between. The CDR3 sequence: CASSQGGGIPYEQYF. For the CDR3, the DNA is TGTGCCAGCAGCCAAGGGGGGGGGATTCCGTACGAGCAGTACTTC.

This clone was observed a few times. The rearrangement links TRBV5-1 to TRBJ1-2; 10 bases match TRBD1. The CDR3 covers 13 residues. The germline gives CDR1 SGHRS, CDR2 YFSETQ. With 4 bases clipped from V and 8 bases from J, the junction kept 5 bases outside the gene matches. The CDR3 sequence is CASSIGTGAGYTF. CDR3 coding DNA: TGCGCCAGCAGCATTGGGACAGGGGCGGGCTACACCTTC.

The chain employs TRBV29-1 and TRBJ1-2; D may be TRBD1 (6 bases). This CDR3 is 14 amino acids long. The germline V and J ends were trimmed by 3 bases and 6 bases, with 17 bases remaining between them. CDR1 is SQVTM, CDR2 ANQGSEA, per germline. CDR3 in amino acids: CSVDVGGSADGYTF. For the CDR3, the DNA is TGCAGCGTTGACGTAGGGGGAAGTGCGGATGGCTACACCTTC.

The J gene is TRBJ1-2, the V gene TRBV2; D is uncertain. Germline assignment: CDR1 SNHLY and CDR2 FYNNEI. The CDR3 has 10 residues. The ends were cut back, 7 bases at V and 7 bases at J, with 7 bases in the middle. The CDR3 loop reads CASMPGGYTF. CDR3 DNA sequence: TGTGCCAGCATGCCAGGTGGCTACACCTTC. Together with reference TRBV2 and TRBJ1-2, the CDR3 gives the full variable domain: EPEVTQTPSHQVTQMGQEVILRCVPISNHLYFYWYRQILGQKVEFLVSFYNNEISEKSEIFDDQFSVERPDGSNFTLKIRSTKLEDSAMYFCASMPGGYTFGSGTRLTVV.

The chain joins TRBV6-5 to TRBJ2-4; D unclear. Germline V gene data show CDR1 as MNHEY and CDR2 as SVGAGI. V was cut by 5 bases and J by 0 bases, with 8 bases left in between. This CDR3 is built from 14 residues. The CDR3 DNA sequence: TGTGCCAGCAGTAACAACCTAGCCAAAAACATTCAGTACTTC. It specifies CASSNNLAKNIQYF.

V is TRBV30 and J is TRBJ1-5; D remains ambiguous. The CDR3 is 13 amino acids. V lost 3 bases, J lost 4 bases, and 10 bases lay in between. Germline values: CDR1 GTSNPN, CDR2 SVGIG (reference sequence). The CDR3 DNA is TGTGCCTGGAGCTCAGGAGGAAATCAGCCCCAGCATTTT. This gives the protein CAWSSGGNQPQHF. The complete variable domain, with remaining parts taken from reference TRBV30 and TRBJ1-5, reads SQTIHQWPATLVQPVGSPLSLECTVEGTSNPNLYWYRQAAGRGLQLLFYSVGIGQISSEVPQNLSASRPQDRQFILSSKKLLLSDSGFYLCAWSSGGNQPQHFGDGTRLSIL.

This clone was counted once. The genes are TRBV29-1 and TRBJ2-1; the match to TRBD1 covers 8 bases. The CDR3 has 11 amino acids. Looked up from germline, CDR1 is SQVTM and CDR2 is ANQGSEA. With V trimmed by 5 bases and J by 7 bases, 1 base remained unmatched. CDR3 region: CSVTGGNEQFF. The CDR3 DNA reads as TGCAGCGTTACAGGGGGAAATGAGCAGTTCTTC.

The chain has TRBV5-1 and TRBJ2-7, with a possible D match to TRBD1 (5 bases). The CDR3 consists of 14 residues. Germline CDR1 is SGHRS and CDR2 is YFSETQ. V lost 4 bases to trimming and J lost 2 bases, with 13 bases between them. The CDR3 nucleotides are TGCGCCAGCAGCCTGCAGGGTCAGGCCTACGAGCAGTACTTC. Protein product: CASSLQGQAYEQYF.

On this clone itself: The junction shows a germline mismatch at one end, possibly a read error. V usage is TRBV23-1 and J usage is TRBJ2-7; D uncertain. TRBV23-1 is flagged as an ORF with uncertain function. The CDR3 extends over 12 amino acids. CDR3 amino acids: CASSSPSHEEYF. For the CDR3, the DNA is TGCGCCAGCAGTTCGCCCTCGCACGAGGAGTACTTC.

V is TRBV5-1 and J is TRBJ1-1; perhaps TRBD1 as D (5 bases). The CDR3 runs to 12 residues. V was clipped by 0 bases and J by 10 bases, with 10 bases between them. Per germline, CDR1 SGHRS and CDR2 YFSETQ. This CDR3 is CASSLVGGRAFF. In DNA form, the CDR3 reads TGCGCCAGCAGCTTGGTGGGGGGGAGAGCTTTCTTT.

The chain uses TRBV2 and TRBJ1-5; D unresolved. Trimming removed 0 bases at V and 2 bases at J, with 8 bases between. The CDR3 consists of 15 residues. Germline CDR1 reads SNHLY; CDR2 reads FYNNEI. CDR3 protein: CASSEAQNGNQPQHF. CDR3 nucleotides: TGTGCCAGCAGTGAAGCTCAAAATGGCAATCAGCCCCAGCATTTT.

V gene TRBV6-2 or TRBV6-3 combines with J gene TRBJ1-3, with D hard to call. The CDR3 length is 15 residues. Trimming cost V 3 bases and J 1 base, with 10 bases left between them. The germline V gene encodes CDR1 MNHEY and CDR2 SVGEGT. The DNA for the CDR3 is TGTGCCAGCAGTTATACGGGGAGTTCTGGAAACACCATATATTTT. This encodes CASSYTGSSGNTIYF.

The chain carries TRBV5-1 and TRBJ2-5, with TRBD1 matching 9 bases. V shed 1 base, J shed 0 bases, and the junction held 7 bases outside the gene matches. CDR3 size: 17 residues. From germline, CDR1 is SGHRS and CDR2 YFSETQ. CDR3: CASSLTPGTGHQETQYF. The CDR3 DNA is TGCGCCAGCAGCTTGACGCCCGGGACAGGGCACCAAGAGACCCAGTACTTC. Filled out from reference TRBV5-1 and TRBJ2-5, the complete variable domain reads KAGVTQTPRYLIKTRGQQVTLSCSPISGHRSVSWYQQTPGQGLQFLFEYFSETQRNKGNFPGRFSGRQFSNSRSEMNVSTLELGDSALYLCASSLTPGTGHQETQYFGPGTRLLVL.

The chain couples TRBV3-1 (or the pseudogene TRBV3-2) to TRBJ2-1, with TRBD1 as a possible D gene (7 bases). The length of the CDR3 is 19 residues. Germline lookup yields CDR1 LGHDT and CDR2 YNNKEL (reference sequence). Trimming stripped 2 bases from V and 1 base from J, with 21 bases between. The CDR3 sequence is CASSQSPHTTGRSYNEQFF. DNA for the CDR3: TGTGCCAGCAGCCAATCACCACACACGACAGGGAGGTCCTACAATGAGCAGTTCTTC.

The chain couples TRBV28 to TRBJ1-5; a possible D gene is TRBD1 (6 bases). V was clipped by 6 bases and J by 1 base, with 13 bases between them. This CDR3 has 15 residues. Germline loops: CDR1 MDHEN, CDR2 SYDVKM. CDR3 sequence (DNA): TGTGCCAGCAGCCCGACAGGCGGAAGCAATCAGCCCCAGCATTTT. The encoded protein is CASSPTGGSNQPQHF.